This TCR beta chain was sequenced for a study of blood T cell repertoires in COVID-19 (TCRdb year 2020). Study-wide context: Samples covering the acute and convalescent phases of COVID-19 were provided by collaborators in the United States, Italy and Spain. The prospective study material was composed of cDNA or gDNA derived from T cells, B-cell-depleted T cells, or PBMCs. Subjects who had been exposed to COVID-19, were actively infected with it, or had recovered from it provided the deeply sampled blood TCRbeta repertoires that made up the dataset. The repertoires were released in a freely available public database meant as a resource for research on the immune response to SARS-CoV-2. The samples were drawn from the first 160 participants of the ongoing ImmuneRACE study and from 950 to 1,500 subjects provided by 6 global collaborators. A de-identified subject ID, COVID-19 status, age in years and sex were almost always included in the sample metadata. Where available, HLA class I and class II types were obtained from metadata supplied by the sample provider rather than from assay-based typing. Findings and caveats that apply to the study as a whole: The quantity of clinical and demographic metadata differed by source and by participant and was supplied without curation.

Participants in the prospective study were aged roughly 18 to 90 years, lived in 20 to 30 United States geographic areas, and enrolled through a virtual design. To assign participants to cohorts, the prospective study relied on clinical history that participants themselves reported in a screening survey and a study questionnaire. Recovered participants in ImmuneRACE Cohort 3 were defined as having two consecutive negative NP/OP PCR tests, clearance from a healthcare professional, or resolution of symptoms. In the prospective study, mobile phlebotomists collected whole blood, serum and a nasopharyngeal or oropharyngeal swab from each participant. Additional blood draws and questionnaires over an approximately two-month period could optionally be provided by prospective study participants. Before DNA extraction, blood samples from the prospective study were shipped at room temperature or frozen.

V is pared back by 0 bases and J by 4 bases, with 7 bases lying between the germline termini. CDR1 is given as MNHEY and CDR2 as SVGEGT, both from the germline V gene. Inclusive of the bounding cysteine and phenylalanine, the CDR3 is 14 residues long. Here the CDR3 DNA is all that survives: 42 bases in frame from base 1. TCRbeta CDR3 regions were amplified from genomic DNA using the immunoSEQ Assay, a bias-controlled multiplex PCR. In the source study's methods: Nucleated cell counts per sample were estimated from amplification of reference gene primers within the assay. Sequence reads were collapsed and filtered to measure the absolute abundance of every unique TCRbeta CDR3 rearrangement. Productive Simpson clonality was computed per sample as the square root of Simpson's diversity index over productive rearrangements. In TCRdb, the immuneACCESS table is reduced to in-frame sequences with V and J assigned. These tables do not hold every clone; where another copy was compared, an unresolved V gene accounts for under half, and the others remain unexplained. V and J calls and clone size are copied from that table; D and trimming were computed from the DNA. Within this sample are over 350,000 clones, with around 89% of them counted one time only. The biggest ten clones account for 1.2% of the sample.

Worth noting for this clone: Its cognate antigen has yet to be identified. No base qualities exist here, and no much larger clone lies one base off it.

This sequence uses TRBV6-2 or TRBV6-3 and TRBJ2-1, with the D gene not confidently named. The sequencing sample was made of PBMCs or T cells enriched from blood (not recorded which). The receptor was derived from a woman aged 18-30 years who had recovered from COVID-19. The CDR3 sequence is CASSYSGFYNEQFF. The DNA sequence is TGTGCCAGCAGTTACTCGGGCTTTTACAATGAGCAGTTCTTC.